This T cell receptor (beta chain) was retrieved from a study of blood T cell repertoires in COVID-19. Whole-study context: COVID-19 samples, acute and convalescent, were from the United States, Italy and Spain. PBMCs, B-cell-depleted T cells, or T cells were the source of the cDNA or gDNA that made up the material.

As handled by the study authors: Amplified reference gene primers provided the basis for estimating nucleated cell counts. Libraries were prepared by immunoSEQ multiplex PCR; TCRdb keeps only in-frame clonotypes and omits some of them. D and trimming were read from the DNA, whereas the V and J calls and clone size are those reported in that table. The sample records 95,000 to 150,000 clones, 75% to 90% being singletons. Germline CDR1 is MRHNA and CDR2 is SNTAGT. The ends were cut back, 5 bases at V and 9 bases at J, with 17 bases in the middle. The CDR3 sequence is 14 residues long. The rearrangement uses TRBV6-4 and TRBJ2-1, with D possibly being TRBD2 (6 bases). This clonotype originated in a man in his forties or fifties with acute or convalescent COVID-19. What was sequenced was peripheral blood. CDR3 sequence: CASSTTLLAGEQFF. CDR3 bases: TGTGCCAGCAGTACAACCCTACTAGCTGGTGAGCAGTTCTTC.